This TCR beta chain emerged from a study of T cell repertoires in cytomegalovirus infection. Looked up from germline, CDR1 is DFQATT and CDR2 is SNEGSKA (reference sequence). The CDR3 sequence is 14 residues long. V was shortened by 5 bases and J by 4 bases, with 17 bases between the two germline ends. MiXCR was run by TCRdb on the reads, yielding one entry per CDR3 protein. The sample lists around 270,000 distinct CDR3 sequences, roughly 10% occurring once. The chain has TRBV20-1 and TRBJ1-2; D remains ambiguous. This clonotype was sampled from a human donor in good health (CMV status not recorded). Some clones in this sample may be carry-over from other donors' samples. The source material was PBMCs. The CDR3 DNA sequence: TGCAGTGCTCTCTCTGACGGGTATGGCTATGGCTACACCTTC. Translating it yields CSALSDGYGYGYTF.